This entry lists 27 T cell receptor beta chains sequenced from one sample in a study of CD8 T cells in ankylosing spondylitis. TCRdb analysed the 5' RACE reads with MiXCR anew, one entry per CDR3 protein. The sample lists some 130,000 distinct CDR3 sequences; 12% to 15% were seen once. Material for sequencing was blood, either unsorted or a sorted T cell fraction (not recorded which). These TCRs come from a female donor with ankylosing spondylitis or in good health (not recorded which).

The sample holds many counts of this clonotype. The chain recombines TRBV25-1 with TRBJ2-3, with 7 bases identical to TRBD2. V dropped 4 bases and J dropped 3; count of bases not matched to a gene: 1. Germline V CDR1 and CDR2: MGHDK, SYGVNS. This CDR3 contains 13 residues. The CDR3 DNA sequence: TGTGCCAGCAGTGCGCGGGGGACAGATACGCAGTATTTT. This encodes CASSARGTDTQYF. Together with reference TRBV25-1 and TRBJ2-3, the CDR3 gives the full variable domain: EADIYQTPRYLVIGTGKKITLECSQTMGHDKMYWYQQDPGMELHLIHYSYGVNSTEKGDLSSESTVSRIRTEHFPLTLESARPSHTSQYLCASSARGTDTQYFGPGTRLTVL.

V usage is TRBV11-2 and J usage is TRBJ2-3; D is ambiguous. Germline loops: CDR1 SGHAT, CDR2 FQNNGV. This CDR3 is built from 13 residues. Trimming removed 5 bases from V and 3 bases from J, with 9 bases in between. CDR3 amino acids: CASSPITTDTQYF. Here the CDR3 DNA reads TGTGCCAGCAGCCCTATTACGACAGATACGCAGTATTTT.

The chain recombines TRBV11-2 with TRBJ2-5; TRBD1 matches 9 bases. CDR3 length: 15 residues. Germline V gives CDR1 SGHAT, CDR2 FQNNGV. V was clipped by 5 bases and J by 4 bases; unmatched bases: 8. CDR3 in amino acids: CASSEGDRVGETQYF. For the CDR3, the DNA is TGTGCCAGCAGCGAGGGGGACAGGGTGGGAGAGACCCAGTACTTC.

V gene TRBV7-3 combines with J gene TRBJ1-1, with 7 bases matching TRBD1. CDR3 length equals 14 residues. Per the germline V gene, CDR1 is SGHTA and CDR2 is FQGTGA. J lost 0 bases, V lost 5 bases, and 3 bases had no gene match. The CDR3 sequence is CASSPTGLNTEAFF. CDR3 coding DNA: TGTGCCAGCAGCCCGACAGGGCTGAACACTGAAGCTTTCTTT.

This clonotype was recorded at least ten times. This rearrangement joins TRBV20-1 to TRBJ2-3; D remains unclear. The V end was cut by 1 base, the J end by 2 bases, with 7 bases between. Germline CDR1 DFQATT, CDR2 SNEGSKA (reference sequence). This CDR3 has 13 residues. The CDR3: CSARVPFTDTQYF. Here the CDR3 DNA reads TGCAGTGCTAGAGTACCCTTCACAGATACGCAGTATTTT.

This chain links TRBV6-2 or TRBV6-3 with TRBJ1-5; D is unresolved. Trimming removed 6 bases at V and 0 bases at J, with 9 bases between. The CDR3 length is 14 residues. Germline CDR1 and CDR2: MNHEY and SVGEGT. Here the CDR3 reads CASSPPPSNQPQHF. The CDR3 region has the DNA TGTGCCAGCAGCCCGCCACCTAGCAATCAGCCCCAGCATTTT.

The chain links TRBV12-5 to TRBJ2-7, with D possibly matching TRBD2 (7 bases). This CDR3 spans 12 amino acids. Germline CDR1 and CDR2: LGHNT and FRNRAP. Trimming removed 3 bases from V and 7 bases from J, with 10 bases in between. The CDR3, as DNA: TGTGCTAGTGGTTTCGGGGGGCTTGAGCAGTACTTC. Translation: CASGFGGLEQYF.

This clonotype occurred many times. V usage is TRBV6-1 and J usage is TRBJ1-6; D gene ambiguous. CDR3 length equals 14 residues. The V gene lost 11 bases and the J gene lost 7 bases, with 18 bases spanning the gap. The V gene's germline CDR1 is MNHNS and CDR2 SASEGT. This CDR3 is CAATRHHPNSPLHF. The CDR3 DNA sequence: TGTGCCGCAACCCGACACCATCCGAATTCACCCCTCCACTTT.

The count of this clonotype is one. This sequence joins TRBV3-1 and TRBJ2-1, with D unresolved. In germline, CDR1 is LGHDT, CDR2 YNNKEL (reference sequence). The V and J ends lost 2 bases and 7 bases respectively, with 3 bases between them. The CDR3 loop spans 11 amino acids. The CDR3 nucleotides read TGTGCCAGCAGCCAACTAAATGAGCAGTTCTTC. It translates to CASSQLNEQFF.

In its sample, this clonotype was seen once. The chain has TRBV10-2 and TRBJ1-2, with D maybe TRBD1 (5 bases). The CDR3 is made up of 15 amino acids. Germline-derived CDR1 and CDR2 are WSHSY and SAAADI. With 1 base removed from V and 3 bases from J, the gap between germline ends came to 12 bases. The CDR3 nucleotides are TGCGCCAGCAGTGAGTTTCCAGGGAGGGACTATGGCTACACCTTC. Protein: CASSEFPGRDYGYTF.

This clonotype was counted ten times or more. The rearrangement joins TRBV9 to TRBJ2-3; TRBD2 agrees at 7 bases. V shed 0 bases and J 2 bases; nucleotides not matched to a gene: 3. The CDR3 contains 15 residues. Germline V lookup: CDR1 SGDLS, CDR2 YYNGEE. The CDR3 spells CASSVASGATDTQYF. In DNA, the CDR3 is TGTGCCAGCAGCGTAGCCAGCGGGGCCACAGATACGCAGTATTTT.

This clonotype was found many times. The gene calls are TRBV20-1 and TRBJ2-3, with D possibly matching TRBD2 (5 bases). From germline, CDR1 is DFQATT and CDR2 SNEGSKA (reference sequence). The CDR3 contains 14 residues. Trimming removed 6 bases at V and 2 bases at J, with 15 bases between. CDR3 loop: CSAHKTGSTDTQYF. The CDR3 nucleotides read TGCAGTGCCCACAAGACGGGATCCACAGATACGCAGTATTTT.

This clonotype occurred many times. The chain recombines TRBV28 with TRBJ2-1, with D perhaps matching TRBD2 (6 bases). The CDR3 spans 14 residues. From germline, CDR1 is MDHEN and CDR2 SYDVKM. Deletions cut 6 bases from V and 9 bases from J, with 18 bases between. CDR3 bases: TGTGCCAGCAGGCGGGACCGAGTTGTGGGTGAGCAGTTCTTC. Translating it yields CASRRDRVVGEQFF.

This clonotype was seen many times. The chain links TRBV6-5 to TRBJ2-3; 12 bases agree with TRBD2. J lost 6 bases, V lost 0 bases, and 10 bases had no gene match. CDR1 and CDR2 from the germline V gene are MNHEY and SVGAGI. The CDR3 contains 18 residues. CDR3: CASSYSKDLAGGPDTQYF. The CDR3 nucleotides are TGTGCCAGCAGTTACTCGAAGGATCTAGCGGGGGGGCCGGATACGCAGTATTTT.

This rearrangement joins TRBV5-1 to TRBJ1-2; D ambiguous. V lost 2 bases, J lost 6 bases, and 14 bases lay in between. The CDR3 is 14 residues long. Germline CDR1 is SGHRS and CDR2 is YFSETQ. The CDR3 sequence is CASSFVEPSNGYTF. CDR3 coding DNA: TGCGCCAGCAGCTTCGTGGAGCCTTCGAATGGCTACACCTTC. The full variable domain, in which reference TRBV5-1 and TRBJ1-2 provide the parts outside the CDR3, is KAGVTQTPRYLIKTRGQQVTLSCSPISGHRSVSWYQQTPGQGLQFLFEYFSETQRNKGNFPGRFSGRQFSNSRSEMNVSTLELGDSALYLCASSFVEPSNGYTFGSGTRLTVV.

There are a few counts of this clonotype. The V and J genes are TRBV5-1 and TRBJ2-7; 15 bases are a match to TRBD2. CDR3 length: 17 residues. Germline V CDR1 and CDR2: SGHRS, YFSETQ. J gave up 5 bases and V 4 bases, and 10 bases lay outside the gene matches. This CDR3 is CASSLPGLAGGNHEQYF. Here the CDR3 DNA reads TGCGCCAGCAGCCTTCCGGGACTAGCGGGGGGTAACCACGAGCAGTACTTC.

This clonotype was counted only a few times. The J gene is TRBJ1-1, the V gene TRBV7-9, with 9 bases fitting TRBD1. Germline loops: CDR1 SEHNR, CDR2 FQNEAQ (reference sequence). V was pared by 8 bases and J by 4 bases, with 5 bases of the junction left unmatched. There are 13 residues in the CDR3. The DNA for the CDR3 is TGTGCCAGCCAGGGACAGGGTTCCACTGAAGCTTTCTTT. Its protein product is CASQGQGSTEAFF.

The rearrangement joins TRBV20-1 to TRBJ1-5; D ambiguous. Germline values: CDR1 DFQATT, CDR2 SNEGSKA (reference sequence). The V end lost 5 bases, the J end lost 4 bases, and 12 bases lay between the germline ends. There are 13 residues in the CDR3. CDR3 coding DNA: TGCAGTGCTGAGGAGTTCTATAATCAGCCCCAGCATTTT. This codes for CSAEEFYNQPQHF.

This clonotype was seen many times. The chain uses TRBV5-6 and TRBJ1-2; 8 bases line up with TRBD1. In germline, CDR1 is SGHDT, CDR2 YYEEEE. J lost 7 bases, V lost 5 bases, and 7 bases had no gene match. The CDR3 is 13 amino acids. Here the CDR3 DNA reads TGTGCCAGCAGAGGACAGGGTATCTCTGGCTACACCTTC. Translation: CASRGQGISGYTF.

This clonotype was recorded a few times. This chain's CDR3 is CASSVGTKTDTQYF. The CDR3, as DNA: TGTGCCAGCAGCGTAGGGACTAAGACAGATACGCAGTATTTT. The genes are TRBV11-2 and TRBJ2-3; 7 positions match TRBD2. The germline gives CDR1 SGHAT, CDR2 FQNNGV. CDR3 length equals 14 residues. The V segment lost 5 bases and the J segment 3 bases; nucleotides outside the gene matches: 5. Complete variable domain (other parts from reference TRBV11-2 and TRBJ2-3): EAGVAQSPRYKIIEKRQSVAFWCNPISGHATLYWYQQILGQGPKLLIQFQNNGVVDDSQLPKDRFSAERLKGVDSTLKIQPAKLEDSAVYLCASSVGTKTDTQYFGPGTRLTVL.

This clonotype has a handful of counts. The chain combines TRBV11-2 with TRBJ2-7; no firm D call. This CDR3 region has 13 residues. From germline, CDR1 is SGHAT and CDR2 FQNNGV. V gave up 0 bases and J gave up 6 bases, with 9 bases separating them. CDR3 protein: CASSLDRSSEQYF. CDR3 coding DNA: TGTGCCAGCAGCTTAGATAGGTCTAGCGAGCAGTACTTC.

In its sample, this clonotype was seen a few times. The chain joins TRBV5-1 to TRBJ2-1; D possibly corresponds to TRBD1 (5 bases). Germline lookup yields CDR1 SGHRS and CDR2 YFSETQ. The V end lost 6 bases, the J end lost 8 bases, and 15 bases lay between the germline ends. CDR3 length: 13 amino acids. CDR3 sequence reads: CASTLRIGDEQFF. For the CDR3, the DNA is TGCGCCAGCACGCTCAGAATAGGGGATGAGCAGTTCTTC.

The chain couples TRBV18 to TRBJ2-7, with D maybe TRBD2 (5 bases). Per germline, CDR1 KGHSH and CDR2 LQKENI. V was pared by 4 bases and J by 0 bases, with 16 bases between. This CDR3 is built from 16 residues. CDR3: CASSLLPGGPSYEQYF. As DNA, the CDR3 is TGTGCCAGCTCACTCCTCCCCGGCGGGCCCTCCTACGAGCAGTACTTC.

There are many counts of this clonotype. This sequence joins TRBV12-3 or TRBV12-4 and TRBJ2-5; TRBD2 aligns across 11 bases. The CDR3 spans 16 residues. J was trimmed by 5 bases and V by 6 bases; bases with no gene match: 11. The DNA for the CDR3 is TGTGCCAGCAGGCCGCGGGCTAGCGGGGGGCGGGAGACCCAGTACTTC. This translates into CASRPRASGGRETQYF.

V usage is TRBV5-5 and J usage is TRBJ2-1; D remains unclear. Germline CDR1 reads SGHKS; CDR2 reads YYEKEE (reference sequence). Trimming removed 1 base at V and 6 bases at J, with 5 bases between. The CDR3 covers 12 residues. The CDR3 bases are TGTGCCAGCAGCTTGATGCTCAATGAGCAGTTCTTC. Its protein product is CASSLMLNEQFF.

The chain combines TRBV12-3 or TRBV12-4 with TRBJ2-2; 14 bases line up with TRBD2. This CDR3 has 21 amino acids. J was trimmed by 0 bases and V by 3 bases; bases with no gene match: 12. As DNA, the CDR3 is TGTGCCAGCAGTTTTCCCCGACCGGGACTAGCGGGAGACGCGAACACCGGGGAGCTGTTTTTT. Translation gives CASSFPRPGLAGDANTGELFF.

This clonotype came up many times. V and J are TRBV5-1 and TRBJ2-3, with 12 bases that match TRBD2. V was clipped by 0 bases and J by 4 bases; unmatched bases: 0. Germline CDR1 is SGHRS and CDR2 is YFSETQ. The CDR3 loop spans 15 amino acids. CDR3 in DNA: TGCGCCAGCAGCTTGGGACTAGCGGGGGCAGATACGCAGTATTTT. This translates into CASSLGLAGADTQYF.